This T cell receptor (beta chain) is drawn from a study of prognosis after radiotherapy for stage I lung cancer. Findings of the study overall: Reportedly, patients with and without metastases differed in TRBV and TRBJ gene usage.

A remark on this clonotype: The antigen is unknown.

Genomic DNA served as the source from which two-round multiplex PCR generated TCR beta CDR3 amplicons. The first round of PCR was done with primers that matched each TRBV and TRBJ gene. The second round of PCR employed universal primers. TCRdb re-analysed the multiplex PCR reads in MiXCR, keeping a single row per CDR3 protein. The sample includes 45,000 to 70,000 distinct CDR3 sequences, more than 20% of them seen just once. This sample comprised PBMCs, obtained before or after stereotactic body radiation therapy (not recorded which). The clonotype originates from a donor aged 50 or older with non-small cell lung cancer.

CDR3 residues: CALGWEGATEAFF. The CDR3 DNA follows: TGTGCCCTTGGGTGGGAGGGCGCGACTGAAGCTTTCTTT. V usage is TRBV12-3 or TRBV12-4 and J usage is TRBJ1-1; no reliable D call. V lost 11 bases, J lost 5 bases, and 18 bases lay in between. The CDR3 sequence is 13 residues long.